This is a list of T cell receptor beta chains from one sample in a study of cytomegalovirus exposure and HLA in healthy donors. The protocol was immunoSEQ multiplex PCR, while the TCRdb copy is restricted to in-frame clones and leaves out a portion. This sample has under 130,000 clones, with more than 75% found just once. The sequenced sample was PBMCs. Receptor source: a woman aged 18-29 years in good health and CMV-seropositive. CDR3s include the opening cysteine and the closing phenylalanine or tryptophan. The D gene is left open where the match is weak. Clone size is given for some rows only: seen once, a few or many times, or a class if the clone is expanded.

D gene,V gene,clone size,J gene,CDR3 protein,CDR3 DNA
.,TRBV5-1,.,TRBJ2-5,CASSPWELSETQYF,TGCGCCAGCAGCCCGTGGGAGCTTTCAGAGACCCAGTACTTC
TRBD2,TRBV6-4,few,TRBJ2-1,CASSDSGSGGDEQFF,TGTGCCAGCAGTGACTCGGGTAGCGGGGGCGATGAGCAGTTCTTC
.,TRBV19,once,TRBJ2-7,CASSIVAGTYEQYF,TGTGCCAGTAGTATAGTTGCGGGTACCTACGAGCAGTACTTC
.,TRBV6-6,.,TRBJ1-4,CASEGVPGKLFF,TGTGCCAGCGAGGGGGTACCCGGAAAACTGTTTTTT
.,TRBV27,.,TRBJ1-2,CASSQDGGYGYTF,TGTGCCAGCAGCCAGGATGGAGGGTATGGCTACACCTTC
TRBD2,TRBV6-1,.,TRBJ2-5,CASNPLAGAPGYQYF,TGTGCCAGCAATCCACTAGCGGGGGCCCCCGGGTACCAGTACTTC
TRBD1,TRBV7-9,.,TRBJ1-4,CASGQGGEKLFF,TGTGCCAGCGGACAGGGGGGTGAAAAACTGTTTTTT
TRBD2,TRBV10-3,.,TRBJ2-4,CAISERGEPQNIQYF,TGTGCCATCAGTGAGCGGGGGGAGCCGCAAAACATTCAGTACTTC
.,TRBV14,few,TRBJ2-3,CASSPFGGGDGVYF,TGTGCCAGCAGCCCTTTCGGTGGTGGAGACGGGGTGTATTTT
TRBD1,TRBV19,.,TRBJ2-1,CASRTGWGTYNEQFF,TGTGCCAGTAGGACAGGGTGGGGGACCTACAATGAGCAGTTCTTC
TRBD1,TRBV29-1,.,TRBJ1-1,CSARGPTAEAFF,TGCAGCGCCAGGGGGCCGACCGCTGAAGCTTTCTTT
.,TRBV6-5,.,TRBJ2-5,CASSAWTQQETQYF,TGTGCCAGCAGTGCATGGACACAACAAGAGACCCAGTACTTC
TRBD1,TRBV2,.,TRBJ1-6,CASSRTGERNSPLHF,TGTGCCAGCAGTCGGACAGGGGAGAGGAATTCACCCCTCCACTTT
TRBD1,TRBV10-1,.,TRBJ1-1,CASSARTGEAFF,TGCGCCAGCAGTGCGAGGACAGGGGAAGCTTTCTTT
TRBD1,TRBV5-1,.,TRBJ1-2,CASRRADRGRRGYTF,TGCGCCAGCAGACGGGCGGACAGGGGGCGAAGAGGCTACACCTTC
.,TRBV9,few,TRBJ1-1,CASSVDGYTEAFF,TGTGCCAGCAGCGTAGACGGGTACACTGAAGCTTTCTTT
TRBD1,TRBV6-6,.,TRBJ1-2,CATTTGEIGYTF,TGTGCCACTACGACAGGGGAAATCGGCTACACCTTC
.,TRBV7-9,once,TRBJ1-1,CASSLALGTEAFF,TGTGCCAGCAGCTTAGCTCTAGGAACTGAAGCTTTCTTT
.,TRBV2,few,TRBJ1-1,CASSGEIGTEAFF,TGTGCCAGCAGTGGGGAGATAGGGACTGAAGCTTTCTTT
TRBD2,TRBV9,.,TRBJ2-5,CASSASWGGQETQYF,TGTGCCAGCAGTGCTTCGTGGGGGGGGCAAGAGACCCAGTACTTC
.,TRBV9,.,TRBJ2-3,CASSPRNRADTQYF,TGTGCCAGCAGCCCACGGAACAGGGCAGATACGCAGTATTTT
.,TRBV4-2,.,TRBJ1-1,CASSQEGQGFTEAFF,TGTGCCAGCAGCCAAGAGGGGCAGGGTTTCACTGAAGCTTTCTTT
.,TRBV20-1,.,TRBJ2-7,CSGTEGYEQYF,TGCAGTGGGACTGAGGGCTACGAGCAGTACTTC
TRBD1,TRBV5-8,.,TRBJ1-1,CASSSDRELNTEAFF,TGTGCCAGCAGCTCCGACAGGGAGTTGAACACTGAAGCTTTCTTT
.,TRBV6-5,.,TRBJ1-5,CASNPTGGRGQPQHF,TGTGCCAGCAACCCAACAGGAGGGAGGGGTCAGCCCCAGCATTTT
TRBD1,TRBV6-6,few,TRBJ2-7,CASSYVGTGNYEQYF,TGTGCCAGCAGCTACGTTGGGACAGGAAACTACGAGCAGTACTTC
.,TRBV28,once,TRBJ1-4,CASSYTNEKLFF,TGTGCCAGCAGCTATACTAATGAAAAACTGTTTTTT
.,TRBV14,few,TRBJ2-7,CASSQRGSYEQYF,TGTGCCAGCAGCCAAAGGGGCTCCTACGAGCAGTACTTC
.,TRBV28,.,TRBJ1-1,CASSFPLQGTEAFF,TGTGCCAGCAGTTTTCCCCTACAGGGAACTGAAGCTTTCTTT
.,TRBV7-3,.,TRBJ2-7,CASSLQAGVYEQYF,TGTGCCAGCAGCTTACAAGCCGGGGTCTACGAGCAGTACTTC